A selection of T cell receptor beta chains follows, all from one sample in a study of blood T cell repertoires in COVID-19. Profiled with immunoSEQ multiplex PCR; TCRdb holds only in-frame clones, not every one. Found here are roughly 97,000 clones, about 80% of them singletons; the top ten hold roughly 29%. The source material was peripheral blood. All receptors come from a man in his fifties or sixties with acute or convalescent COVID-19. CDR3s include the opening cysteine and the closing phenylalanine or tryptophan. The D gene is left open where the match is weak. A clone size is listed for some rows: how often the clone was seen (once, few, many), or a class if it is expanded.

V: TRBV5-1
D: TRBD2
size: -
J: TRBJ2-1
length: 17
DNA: TGCGCCAGCAGCTTGGAGCCGGGAGGGCCTAACGGAAATGAGCAGTTCTTC
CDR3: CASSLEPGGPNGNEQFF

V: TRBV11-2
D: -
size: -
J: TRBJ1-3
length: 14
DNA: TGTGCCAGCAGCTTAACCCAGGCTGGAAACACCATATATTTT
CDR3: CASSLTQAGNTIYF

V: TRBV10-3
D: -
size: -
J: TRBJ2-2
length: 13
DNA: TGTGCCATCGGGTTTCGGGATCACGGGGAGCTGTTTTTT
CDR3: CAIGFRDHGELFF

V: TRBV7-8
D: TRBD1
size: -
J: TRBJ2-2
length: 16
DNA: TGTGCCAGCAGCTTATCCGGGGCAGGGGGCACCGGGGAGCTGTTTTTT
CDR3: CASSLSGAGGTGELFF

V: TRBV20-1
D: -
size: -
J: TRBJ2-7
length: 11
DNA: TGCAGTGCTAAGAGGGATACCGAGCAGTACTTC
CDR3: CSAKRDTEQYF

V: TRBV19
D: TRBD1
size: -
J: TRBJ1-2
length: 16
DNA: TGTGCCAGTAGTCCCGGGACAGGGGGCGCCGTCTATGGCTACACCTTC
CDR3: CASSPGTGGAVYGYTF

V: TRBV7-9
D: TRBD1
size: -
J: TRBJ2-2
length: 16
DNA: TGTGCCAGCAGCCCGACAGGGTGGATGGTCACCGGGGAGCTGTTTTTT
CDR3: CASSPTGWMVTGELFF

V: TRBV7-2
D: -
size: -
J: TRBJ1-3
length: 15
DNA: TGTGCCAGCAGCTTATTCGGGATAACTGGAAACACCATATATTTT
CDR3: CASSLFGITGNTIYF

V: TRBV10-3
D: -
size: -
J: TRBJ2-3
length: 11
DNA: TGTGCCATCAGTTTGGGGGCGATCCTTGATTTT
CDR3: CAISLGAILDF

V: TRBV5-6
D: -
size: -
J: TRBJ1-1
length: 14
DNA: TGTGCCAGCAGCTTTAGGGGAATCAACACTGAAGCTTTCTTT
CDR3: CASSFRGINTEAFF

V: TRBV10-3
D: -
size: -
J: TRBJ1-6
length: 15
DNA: TGTGCCATCAGTGAGTCGAGTGGAGAAAACTCACCCCTCCACTTT
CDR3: CAISESSGENSPLHF

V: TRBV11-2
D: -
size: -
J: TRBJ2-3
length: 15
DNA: TGTGCCAGCAGCCCCCGACTAGTGGGGACAGATACGCAGTATTTT
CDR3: CASSPRLVGTDTQYF

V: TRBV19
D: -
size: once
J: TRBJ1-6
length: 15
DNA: TGTGCCACCCACAAGGGGGAGGGGTATAATTCACCCCTCCACTTT
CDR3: CATHKGEGYNSPLHF

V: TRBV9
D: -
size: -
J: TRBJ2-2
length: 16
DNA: TGTGCCAGCAGCGTAGTCCCGGGGATCAACACCGGGGAGCTGTTTTTT
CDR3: CASSVVPGINTGELFF

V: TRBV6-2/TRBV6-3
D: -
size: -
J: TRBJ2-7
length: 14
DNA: TGTGCCAGCAGTTACGTGGACAGCTCCTACGAGCAGTACTTC
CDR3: CASSYVDSSYEQYF

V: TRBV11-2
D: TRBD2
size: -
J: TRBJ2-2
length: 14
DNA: TGTGCCAGCAGCTGGACTAGAAGTACCGGGGAGCTGTTTTTT
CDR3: CASSWTRSTGELFF

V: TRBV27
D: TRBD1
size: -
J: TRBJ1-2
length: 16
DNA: TGTGCCAGCAGTCCTGGGACAGGGACGAGTAGTGGTGGCTACACCTTC
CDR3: CASSPGTGTSSGGYTF

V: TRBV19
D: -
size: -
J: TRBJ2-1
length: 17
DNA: TGTGCCAGTAGGCCAGGGGCCGGGGCAGTGTCGGACAATGAGCAGTTCTTC
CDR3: CASRPGAGAVSDNEQFF

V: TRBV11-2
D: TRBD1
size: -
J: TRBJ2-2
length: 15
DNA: TGTGCCAGCAGCCACGGGACAGAGAACACCGGGGAGCTGTTTTTT
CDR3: CASSHGTENTGELFF

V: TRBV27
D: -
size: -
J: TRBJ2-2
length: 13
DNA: TGTGCCAGCAGTTCCAGGGTGTCCGGGGAGCTGTTTTTT
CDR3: CASSSRVSGELFF

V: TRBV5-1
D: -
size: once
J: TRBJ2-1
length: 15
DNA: TGCGCCAGCAGCTTAGGAGCGGGTGCCTACAATGAGCAGTTCTTC
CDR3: CASSLGAGAYNEQFF

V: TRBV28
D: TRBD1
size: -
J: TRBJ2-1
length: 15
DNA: TGTGCCAGCAAGCGAAGGGACAGGGGGCCCAATGAGCAGTTCTTC
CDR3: CASKRRDRGPNEQFF

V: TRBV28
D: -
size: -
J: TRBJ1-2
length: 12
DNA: TGTGCCACCAGGACATCTAACTATGGCTACACCTTC
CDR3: CATRTSNYGYTF

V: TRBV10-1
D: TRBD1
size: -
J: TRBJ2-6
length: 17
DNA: TGCGCCAGCAGTGACCGGACAGGCTTCTCTGGGGCCAACGTCCTGACTTTC
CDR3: CASSDRTGFSGANVLTF

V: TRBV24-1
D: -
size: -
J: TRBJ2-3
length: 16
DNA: TGTGCCACCAGTGACCAGGACAGAGAGGGCACAGATACGCAGTATTTT
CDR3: CATSDQDREGTDTQYF

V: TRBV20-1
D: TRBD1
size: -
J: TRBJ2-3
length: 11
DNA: TGCAGTGCTGAACAGGGGGATACGCAGTATTTT
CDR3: CSAEQGDTQYF

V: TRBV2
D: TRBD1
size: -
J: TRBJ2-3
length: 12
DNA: TGTGCCATCGACAGGGGCGGCGATACGCAGTATTTT
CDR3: CAIDRGGDTQYF

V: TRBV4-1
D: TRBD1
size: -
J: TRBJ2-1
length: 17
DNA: TGCGCCAGCAGCCAGGGGGACAGGGGTAGCTCCTACAATGAGCAGTTCTTC
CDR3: CASSQGDRGSSYNEQFF

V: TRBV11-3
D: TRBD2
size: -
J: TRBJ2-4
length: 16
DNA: TGTGCCAGCAGCTCACCCATTCTAGCGGGAGATAACATTCAGTACTTC
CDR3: CASSSPILAGDNIQYF

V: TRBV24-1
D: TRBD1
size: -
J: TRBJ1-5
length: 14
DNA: TGTGCCACCGCCCGACAGGGTGGCAATCAGCCCCAGCATTTT
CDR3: CATARQGGNQPQHF

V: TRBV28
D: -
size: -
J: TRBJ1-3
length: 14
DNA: TGTGCCAGCAGTCGGGGAAACCTAGGAAACACCATATATTTT
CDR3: CASSRGNLGNTIYF

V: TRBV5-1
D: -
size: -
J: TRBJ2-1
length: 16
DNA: TGCGCCAGCAGCGCGGATGACGGGAGCTCCTACAATGAGCAGTTCTTC
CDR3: CASSADDGSSYNEQFF

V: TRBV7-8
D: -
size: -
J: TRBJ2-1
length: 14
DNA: TGTGCCAGCACCATCGATAGCTCCTACAATGAGCAGTTCTTC
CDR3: CASTIDSSYNEQFF

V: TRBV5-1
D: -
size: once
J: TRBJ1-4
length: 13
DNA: TGCGCCAGCAGCATCGCCGGTAATGAAAAACTGTTTTTT
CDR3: CASSIAGNEKLFF

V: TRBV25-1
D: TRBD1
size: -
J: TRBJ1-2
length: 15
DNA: TGTGCCAGCAGTCTCGGGACAGGGGGCCGATATGGCTACACCTTC
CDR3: CASSLGTGGRYGYTF

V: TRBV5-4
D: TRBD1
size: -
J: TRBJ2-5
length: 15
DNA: TGTGCCAGCAGCCCCCGACAGGGGCTCGTTGAGACCCAGTACTTC
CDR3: CASSPRQGLVETQYF

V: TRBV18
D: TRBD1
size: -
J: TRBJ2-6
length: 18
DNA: TGTGCCAGCTCACCATTTAAGGGGGCAAAAACTGGGGCCAACGTCCTGACTTTC
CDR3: CASSPFKGAKTGANVLTF

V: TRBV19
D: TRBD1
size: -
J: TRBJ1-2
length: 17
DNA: TGTGCCAGTAGTATACAGGGGGCCTTGGCGAGTACCTATGGCTACACCTTC
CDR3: CASSIQGALASTYGYTF

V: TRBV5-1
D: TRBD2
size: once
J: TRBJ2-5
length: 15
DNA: TGCGCCAGCAGCTCTAGCGGAGGAGGACCAGAGACCCAGTACTTC
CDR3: CASSSSGGGPETQYF

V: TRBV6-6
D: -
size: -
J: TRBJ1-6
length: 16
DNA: TGTGCCAGCAGTTACTCTACGGCATGGGGGGGGTCACCCCTCCACTTT
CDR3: CASSYSTAWGGSPLHF

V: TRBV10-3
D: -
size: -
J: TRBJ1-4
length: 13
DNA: TGTGCCATCAGTGGGGCTATAGGTGAAAAACTGTTTTTT
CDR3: CAISGAIGEKLFF

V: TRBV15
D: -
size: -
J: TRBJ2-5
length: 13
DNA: TGTGCCACCAGCAGAAGTCCGGTAGAGACCCAGTACTTC
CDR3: CATSRSPVETQYF

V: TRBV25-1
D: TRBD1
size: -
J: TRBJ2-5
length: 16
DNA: TGTGCCAGCAGTGATGTTAGGGGGCGGAGGCAAGAGACCCAGTACTTC
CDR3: CASSDVRGRRQETQYF

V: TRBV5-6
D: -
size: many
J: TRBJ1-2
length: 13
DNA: TGTGCCAGCAGCCCTTTCTATCAGGATGGCTACACCTTC
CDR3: CASSPFYQDGYTF

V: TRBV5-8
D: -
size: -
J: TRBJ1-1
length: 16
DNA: TGTGCCAGCAGCTTGGCCGTGGGGCCGATGAACACTGAAGCTTTCTTT
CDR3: CASSLAVGPMNTEAFF

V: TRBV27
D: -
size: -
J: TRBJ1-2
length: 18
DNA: TGTGCCAGCAGTTTTCTACGAACAGGGAATCGGTGGAAGGATGGCTACACCTTC
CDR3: CASSFLRTGNRWKDGYTF

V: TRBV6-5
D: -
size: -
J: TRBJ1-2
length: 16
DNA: TGTGCCAGCAGTTCAACCGTCCGCGGGTCGAGCTATGGCTACACCTTC
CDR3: CASSSTVRGSSYGYTF

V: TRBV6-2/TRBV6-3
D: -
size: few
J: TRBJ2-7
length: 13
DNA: TGTGCCAGCAGTGATCCCTCGAGGCACGAGCAGTACTTC
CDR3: CASSDPSRHEQYF

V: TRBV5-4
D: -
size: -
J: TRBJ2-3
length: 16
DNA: TGTGCCAGCAGCTTGAAAGCGGCCGCTAGCACAGATACGCAGTATTTT
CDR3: CASSLKAAASTDTQYF

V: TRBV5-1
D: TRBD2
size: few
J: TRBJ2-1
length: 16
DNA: TGCGCCAGCAGCCCGAATCTAGCGGATGCCTACAATGAGCAGTTCTTC
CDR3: CASSPNLADAYNEQFF

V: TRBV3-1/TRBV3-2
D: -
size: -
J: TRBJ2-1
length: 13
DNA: TGTGCCAGCAGCCGCGTATGGGGCGGTGAGCAGTTCTTC
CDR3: CASSRVWGGEQFF